One sample yielded the 21 T cell receptor beta chains listed below, sequenced in a study of blood T cells in healthy people across ages (dated by TCRdb to between 2015 and 2016). The library was built by means of 5' RACE. Sequencer: Illumina HiSeq 2500. A second PCR of roughly 7 to 12 cycles was run with a J-beta primer mix and a sample-barcoded 5' primer. TCRdb redid the processing of the public reads, applying fastp at Q25 and MiXCR, and retained in-frame beta chains. Entries are consolidated by CDR3 protein sequence, retaining the most common genes and DNA. A total of hundreds of thousands of distinct CDR3 sequences appear in this sample, under 55% of them only once. Clones ranked in the top ten supply about 21% of the sample. The sample consisted of blood. These receptors were collected from a man in his sixties in good health.

This clonotype has at least ten counts. The V call is TRBV29-1, the J call TRBJ2-1, with a tentative D call TRBD2 (6 bases). V was clipped by 6 bases and J by 2 bases, with 11 bases between them. This CDR3 is 13 amino acids long. Per germline, CDR1 SQVTM and CDR2 ANQGSEA. The CDR3 loop is CSVVRGTYNEQFF. The CDR3 DNA reads as TGCAGCGTGGTACGGGGGACCTACAATGAGCAGTTCTTC.

This clonotype has a count of ten or more. Being one base from a much bigger clone, this may be a read error. The CDR3 region is CASSPGNEQFF. CDR3 sequence (DNA): TGTGCCAGCAGCCCAGGGAATGAGCAGTTCTTC. The chain uses TRBV12-3 or TRBV12-4 and TRBJ2-1; TRBD1 is a possible D gene (5 bases). The CDR3 runs to 11 residues. V shed 6 bases and J shed 7 bases, with 7 bases lying between them.

This clonotype was seen repeatedly, ten times or more. The rearrangement joins TRBV7-2 to TRBJ2-7, with D unclear. Germline V gene sequence: CDR1 SGHTA, CDR2 FQGNSA. The CDR3 has 14 residues. Trimming pared 1 base from V and 1 base from J, leaving 8 bases between. CDR3 nucleotides: TGTGCCAGCAGCTTAGTAGGTCAGTCCTACGAGCAGTACTTC. The encoded protein is CASSLVGQSYEQYF.

This clonotype was recorded a few times. The genes are TRBV9 and TRBJ2-5; 7 bases are shared with TRBD2. Trimming cost V 0 bases and J 5 bases; bases outside gene matches: 7. The CDR3 runs 15 residues. Germline V lookup: CDR1 SGDLS, CDR2 YYNGEE. DNA of the CDR3: TGTGCCAGCAGCGTAGCTGCGGGGGTGAGGGAGACCCAGTACTTC. This gives the protein CASSVAAGVRETQYF.

This chain uses TRBV5-1 with TRBJ1-4; a weak D match, TRBD1 (6 bases). The V gene's germline CDR1 is SGHRS and CDR2 YFSETQ. The CDR3 is 16 amino acids. Trimming took off 5 bases at V and 2 bases at J, with 16 bases between the two ends. CDR3 nucleotide sequence: TGCGCCAGCAGTACTAATGGCGGGGGCACTAATGAAAAACTGTTTTTT. Protein: CASSTNGGGTNEKLFF.

The gene calls are TRBV12-3 or TRBV12-4 and TRBJ2-3; D is possibly TRBD1 (5 bases). This CDR3 spans 16 amino acids. Trimming took 7 bases from V and 4 from J, leaving 21 bases between them. CDR3 residues: CASTPGNRINADTQYF. The CDR3 nucleotides are TGTGCCAGCACCCCAGGGAACAGAATAAACGCAGATACGCAGTATTTT.

The chain links TRBV11-3 to TRBJ1-1; D remains unclear. The CDR3 length is 16 residues. Trimming cost V 5 bases and J 6 bases, with 22 bases left between them. CDR1 and CDR2 from the germline V gene are SGHNT and YENEEA. CDR3: CASSPWTRHSNAEAFF. CDR3 DNA sequence: TGTGCCAGCAGCCCCTGGACCAGACACTCAAACGCTGAAGCTTTCTTT.

This clonotype has a handful of counts. Here the CDR3 reads CASSLVIDGNQPQHF. The CDR3 DNA is TGTGCCAGCAGCTTGGTGATCGACGGGAATCAGCCCCAGCATTTT. The V and J genes are TRBV7-2 and TRBJ1-5; D call uncertain. V shed 3 bases and J shed 4 bases, with 13 bases lying between them. The CDR3 spans 15 residues. Germline V gene data show CDR1 as SGHTA and CDR2 as FQGNSA.

This clonotype was counted at least ten times. The gene calls are TRBV6-5 and TRBJ2-5; D remains unclear. The V gene lost 3 bases and the J gene lost 5 bases, with 10 bases spanning the gap. CDR1 and CDR2 (germline): MNHEY, SVGAGI. CDR3 length: 13 residues. CDR3 amino acids: CASSYGWRETQYF. CDR3 in DNA: TGTGCCAGCAGTTATGGTTGGCGGGAGACCCAGTACTTC.

This CDR3 reads CASSVDFGELFF. The CDR3 coding sequence is TGTGCCAGCAGCGTAGATTTCGGGGAGCTGTTTTTT. J is TRBJ2-2 and V is TRBV9; unclear D gene. CDR1 is SGDLS, CDR2 YYNGEE, per germline. V was trimmed by 0 bases and J by 7 bases, leaving 4 bases between them. The CDR3 is 12 residues long.

This clonotype was counted only a few times. The genes are TRBV6-2 or TRBV6-3 and TRBJ2-7, with 7 bases identical to TRBD1. The trim removed 7 bases at V and 5 bases at J, leaving 11 bases unmatched. Germline V gene lookup returns CDR1 MNHEY and CDR2 SVGEGT. This CDR3 has 14 amino acids. The CDR3 loop reads CASTDGTEIHEQYF. The CDR3 DNA sequence: TGTGCCAGCACCGACGGGACAGAAATCCACGAGCAGTACTTC.

The rearrangement uses TRBV2 and TRBJ1-6, with a tentative D call TRBD1 (5 bases). The V and J ends lost 2 bases and 8 bases respectively, with 13 bases between them. The CDR3 contains 15 residues. Germline V gives CDR1 SNHLY, CDR2 FYNNEI. The CDR3 loop is CASSELEGTHSPLHF. The CDR3 nucleotides read TGTGCCAGCAGTGAATTGGAGGGGACCCATTCACCCCTCCACTTT. Using reference TRBV2 and TRBJ1-6 for the parts outside the CDR3, the full variable domain is EPEVTQTPSHQVTQMGQEVILRCVPISNHLYFYWYRQILGQKVEFLVSFYNNEISEKSEIFDDQFSVERPDGSNFTLKIRSTKLEDSAMYFCASSELEGTHSPLHFGNGTRLTVT.

This rearrangement joins TRBV12-3 or TRBV12-4 to TRBJ2-3, with 7 bases identical to TRBD1. The V gene end was trimmed by 3 bases and the J gene end by 11 bases; junction bases not matched to a gene: 5. The CDR3 runs 12 residues. CDR3 sequence: CASSFGTEGQYF. The CDR3 coding sequence is TGTGCCAGCAGTTTCGGGACAGAGGGGCAGTATTTT.

The rearrangement uses TRBV25-1 and TRBJ2-4, with 10 nucleotides matching TRBD1. The DNA end favors TRBJ2-7, so the J call may be wrong. Germline V lookup: CDR1 MGHDK, CDR2 SYGVNS. There are 15 residues in the CDR3. CDR3 bases: TGTGCCAGCAGTGAACCGGGACAGGGGACCTACGAGCAGTACTTC. This translates into CASSEPGQGTYEQYF.

The genes are TRBV20-1 and TRBJ2-6; the D gene is possibly TRBD2 (6 bases). Germline V gene data show CDR1 as DFQATT and CDR2 as SNEGSKA (reference sequence). The CDR3 totals 18 residues. The germline V and J ends were trimmed by 3 bases and 0 bases, with 18 bases remaining between them. The CDR3 loop reads CSARSGGGASSGANVLTF. The CDR3 DNA reads as TGCAGTGCTAGGTCCGGCGGCGGGGCCAGCTCTGGGGCCAACGTCCTGACTTTC.

The rearrangement uses TRBV13 and TRBJ2-4, with D unresolved. V dropped 5 bases and J dropped 1 base, with 9 bases sitting between them. The length of the CDR3 is 14 residues. Germline CDR1 PRHDT, CDR2 FYEKMQ (reference sequence). CDR3 in DNA: TGTGCCAGCAGCCGGATTCGGGCCAAAAACATTCAGTACTTC. Translating gives CASSRIRAKNIQYF.

This clonotype has a handful of counts. This chain connects TRBV5-1 to TRBJ2-1; 10 bases match TRBD2. V lost 0 bases and J lost 15; bases outside the gene matches: 6. CDR1 is SGHRS and CDR2 is YFSETQ in the germline V gene. The CDR3 totals 13 residues. This chain's CDR3 is CASSLGTAGGPFF. CDR3 nucleotides: TGCGCCAGCAGCTTGGGAACAGCGGGGGGGCCGTTCTTC.

This chain uses TRBV30 with TRBJ1-6; D is ambiguous. CDR3 length equals 14 residues. CDR1 GTSNPN and CDR2 SVGIG come from the germline V gene (reference sequence). V gave up 1 base and J gave up 6 bases, with 10 bases separating them. For the CDR3, the DNA is TGTGCCTGGAGTGAGGAGCTTACTAATTCACCCCTCCACTTT. Amino acid sequence: CAWSEELTNSPLHF.

This clonotype was counted only a few times. The gene calls are TRBV7-2 and TRBJ2-1, with 7 bases aligning to TRBD1. The CDR3 runs to 14 residues. After removal of 5 bases from V and 7 bases from J, the junction contained 8 bases not matched to a gene. The germline gives CDR1 SGHTA, CDR2 FQGNSA. Written as DNA, the CDR3 is TGTGCCAGCAGCCCCCAGGGGGTGTGGAATGAGCAGTTCTTC. This sequence encodes CASSPQGVWNEQFF.

This clonotype was counted once. The CDR3 is CASSTDRGTYNEQFF. CDR3 sequence (DNA): TGTGCCAGCAGCACGGACAGGGGAACCTACAATGAGCAGTTCTTC. V and J are TRBV7-9 and TRBJ2-1, with 9 bases lining up with TRBD1. The V gene's germline CDR1 is SEHNR and CDR2 FQNEAQ (reference sequence). V shed 5 bases, J shed 2 bases, and the junction held 4 bases outside the gene matches. CDR3 size: 15 residues.

The chain has TRBV6-2 or TRBV6-3 and TRBJ2-4; the D gene is possibly TRBD2 (5 bases). The germline V gene has CDR1 MNHEY and CDR2 SVGEGT. The CDR3 runs 15 residues. Trimming removed 5 bases from V and 2 bases from J, with 13 bases in between. This chain's CDR3 is CASSQTLGSKNIQYF. DNA of the CDR3: TGTGCCAGCAGTCAGACACTAGGATCCAAAAACATTCAGTACTTC.